This T cell receptor (beta chain) was identified in a study of blood T cell repertoires in COVID-19. Each participant's cohort was designated according to participant-reported clinical history. This CDR3 is built from 15 residues. Trimming cost V 5 bases and J 2 bases, with 15 bases left between them. CDR1 and CDR2 (germline): LNHNV, YYDKDF (reference sequence). Measured with immunoSEQ multiplex PCR; TCRdb has only the in-frame clones, and not every one. The sample records about 330,000 clones, more than 85% being singletons. The clonotype was recovered from a woman aged 30 to 39 who had recovered from COVID-19. This sequence joins TRBV15 and TRBJ1-1; D perhaps matches TRBD1 (6 bases). The source material was PBMCs or T cells enriched from blood (not recorded which). The CDR3: CATSFPQGENTEAFF. The CDR3 DNA sequence: TGTGCCACCAGCTTCCCACAGGGAGAAAACACTGAAGCTTTCTTT. The whole variable domain, filled in from reference TRBV15 and TRBJ1-1, reads DAMVIQNPRYQVTQFGKPVTLSCSQTLNHNVMYWYQQKSSQAPKLLFHYYDKDFNNEADTPDNFQSRRPNTSFCFLDIRSPGLGDTAMYLCATSFPQGENTEAFFGQGTRLTVV.